This T cell receptor beta chain comes out of a study of radiation and T cells in renal cell carcinoma. Overall study results and limits: Top tumor clonotypes rose in blood 2 weeks post-radiation, then contracted.

CDR1 and CDR2 from the germline V gene are SGHVS and FNYEAQ. V shed 5 bases and J shed 2 bases, with 15 bases lying between them. There are 15 residues in the CDR3. The assay was immunoSEQ multiplex PCR, and TCRdb's table has in-frame clones only and misses some. Of 100,000 to 150,000 clones in the sample, about 88% were seen once. This clone was detected only a few times. Its antigen is not identified. Described time point: blood 2 weeks post-SBRT. The treatment: 15 Gy SBRT to primary tumor, nephrectomy 4 weeks later. Blood was sampled at baseline, 2 weeks and 4 weeks after SBRT. Sequencing was performed on blood, taken from a patient whose treatment included radiotherapy and nephrectomy. This clonotype was sampled from a woman between 70 and 85 years old with renal cell carcinoma. The chain employs TRBV7-6 and TRBJ1-1, with D possibly matching TRBD1 (5 bases). In DNA form, the CDR3 reads TGTGCCAGCAGCCCATCAGGGATTTCAAACACTGAAGCTTTCTTT. Its protein product is CASSPSGISNTEAFF.